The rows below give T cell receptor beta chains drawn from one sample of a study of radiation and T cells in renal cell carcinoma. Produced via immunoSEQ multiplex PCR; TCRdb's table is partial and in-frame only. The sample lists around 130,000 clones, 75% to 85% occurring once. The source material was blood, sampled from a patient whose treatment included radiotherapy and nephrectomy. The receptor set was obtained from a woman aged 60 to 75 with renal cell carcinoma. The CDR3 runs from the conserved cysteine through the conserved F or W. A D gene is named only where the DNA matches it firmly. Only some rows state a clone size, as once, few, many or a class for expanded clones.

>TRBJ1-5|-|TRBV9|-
CASSVDGDSNQPQHF
TGTGCCAGCAGCGTGGACGGCGATAGCAATCAGCCCCAGCATTTT
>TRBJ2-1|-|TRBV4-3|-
CASSPRQSSYNEQFF
TGCGCCAGCAGCCCCAGACAGAGCTCCTACAATGAGCAGTTCTTC
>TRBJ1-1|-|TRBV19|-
CASSIWASPREAFF
TGTGCCAGTAGTATCTGGGCATCTCCTCGTGAAGCTTTCTTT
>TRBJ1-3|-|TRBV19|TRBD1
CASFDRAAGNTIYF
TGTGCCAGTTTCGACAGGGCGGCTGGAAACACCATATATTTT
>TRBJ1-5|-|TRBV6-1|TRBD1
CASSEKDRAKDF
TGTGCCAGCAGTGAAAAGGACAGGGCGAAGGATTTT
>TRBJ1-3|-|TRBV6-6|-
CASSYSTGDSGNTIYF
TGTGCCAGCAGTTACTCGACAGGAGACTCTGGAAACACCATATATTTT
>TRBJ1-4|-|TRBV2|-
CASSEDGSSATNEKLFF
TGTGCCAGCAGTGAAGACGGCAGCAGTGCAACTAATGAAAAACTGTTTTTT
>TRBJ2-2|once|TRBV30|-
CAWARGDGELFF
TGTGCCTGGGCCAGGGGGGACGGGGAGCTGTTTTTT
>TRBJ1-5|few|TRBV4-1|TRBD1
CASSPDRGSHQPQHF
TGCGCCAGCAGCCCAGACAGGGGAAGTCATCAGCCCCAGCATTTT
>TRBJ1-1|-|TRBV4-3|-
CASSPTVNTEAFF
TGCGCCAGCAGTCCTACTGTGAACACTGAAGCTTTCTTT
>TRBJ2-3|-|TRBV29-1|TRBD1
CSVEVDRAPDTQYF
TGCAGCGTTGAGGTGGACAGGGCCCCAGATACGCAGTATTTT
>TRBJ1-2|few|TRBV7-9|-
CASSLVDSGNYGYTF
TGTGCCAGCAGCTTAGTGGACAGCGGGAACTATGGCTACACCTTC
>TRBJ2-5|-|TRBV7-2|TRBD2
CASSLPAGGKETQYF
TGTGCCAGCAGCCTCCCGGCGGGGGGAAAAGAGACCCAGTACTTC
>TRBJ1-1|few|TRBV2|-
CASSEEAGAYTEAFF
TGTGCCAGCAGTGAAGAGGCAGGGGCGTACACTGAAGCTTTCTTT
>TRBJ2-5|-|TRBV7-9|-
CASSLGSPSMYF
TGTGCCAGCAGCTTGGGTTCCCCGTCGATGTACTTC
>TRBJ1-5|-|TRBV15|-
CATSPPLWSNQPQHF
TGTGCCACCAGCCCCCCTTTGTGGAGCAATCAGCCCCAGCATTTT
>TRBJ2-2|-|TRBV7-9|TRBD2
CAGRSGSGTGELFF
TGTGCCGGACGTAGCGGGAGTGGCACCGGGGAGCTGTTTTTT
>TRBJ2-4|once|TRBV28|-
CATGTDKNIQYF
TGTGCCACCGGGACGGACAAAAACATTCAGTACTTC
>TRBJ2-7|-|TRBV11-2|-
CASSWRGTPGLDEQYF
TGTGCCAGCAGCTGGAGGGGGACGCCCGGACTAGACGAGCAGTACTTC
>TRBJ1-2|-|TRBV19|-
CASTPMGPGGYGYTF
TGTGCCAGTACCCCCATGGGTCCCGGGGGCTATGGCTACACCTTC
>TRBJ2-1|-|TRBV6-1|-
CASSGRVEHKFF
TGTGCCAGCAGTGGACGGGTTGAACATAAGTTCTTC